The 24 T cell receptor beta chains in this list originate from one sample, sequenced in a study of liver allograft versus peripheral blood T cells. Overall study context: Blood and transplanted-liver T cell receptor repertoires from recipients were compared.

Each CDR3 protein gets one entry after TCRdb re-called the reads with MiXCR. The sample shows 6,000 to 8,000 distinct CDR3 sequences, more than 15% of them seen only once. These receptors all come from a human patient who had a liver transplant. Part of the T cells may come from the graft donor.

This clonotype was detected once. The chain couples TRBV11-2 to TRBJ2-2; 9 nucleotides align to TRBD1. The germline gives CDR1 SGHAT, CDR2 FQNNGV. CDR3 length: 18 residues. The V segment lost 3 bases and the J segment 4 bases; nucleotides outside the gene matches: 12. This CDR3 reads CASSLGRTGGGSTGELFF. Written as DNA, the CDR3 is TGTGCCAGCAGCTTGGGACGAACAGGGGGCGGAAGCACCGGGGAGCTGTTTTTT. The full variable domain, rest sourced from reference TRBV11-2 and TRBJ2-2, is EAGVAQSPRYKIIEKRQSVAFWCNPISGHATLYWYQQILGQGPKLLIQFQNNGVVDDSQLPKDRFSAERLKGVDSTLKIQPAKLEDSAVYLCASSLGRTGGGSTGELFFGEGSRLTVL.

The rearrangement uses TRBV9 and TRBJ2-3; D possibly corresponds to TRBD2 (6 bases). CDR1 and CDR2 (germline): SGDLS, YYNGEE. This CDR3 is 16 amino acids long. V lost 3 bases and J 1 base, leaving 15 bases between the germline ends. The CDR3 DNA sequence: TGTGCCAGCAGCGGCGGAGCTTGGGGGGGCACAGATACGCAGTATTTT. Translating gives CASSGGAWGGTDTQYF.

This clonotype qualifies as medium-sized. The genes are TRBV30 and TRBJ1-2; the match to TRBD1 covers 7 bases. V lost 0 bases and J lost 7; bases outside the gene matches: 8. Germline loops: CDR1 GTSNPN, CDR2 SVGIG (reference sequence). The CDR3 loop spans 14 amino acids. The CDR3 region is CAWSVLGQRSGYTF. The DNA of the CDR3 is TGTGCCTGGAGTGTACTGGGACAGAGAAGTGGCTACACCTTC. Full variable domain (outside the CDR3, taken from reference TRBV30 and TRBJ1-2): SQTIHQWPATLVQPVGSPLSLECTVEGTSNPNLYWYRQAAGRGLQLLFYSVGIGQISSEVPQNLSASRPQDRQFILSSKKLLLSDSGFYLCAWSVLGQRSGYTFGSGTRLTVV.

By share of the sample, this clonotype is medium-sized (0.01 to 0.1%). The CDR3 region is CASKQDLNYGYTF. As DNA, the CDR3 is TGTGCCAGTAAACAGGACCTGAACTATGGCTACACCTTC. The V gene is TRBV19, the J gene TRBJ1-2; D is perhaps TRBD1 (5 bases). Looked up from germline, CDR1 is LNHDA and CDR2 is SQIVND (reference sequence). This CDR3 has 13 residues. V lost 7 bases, J lost 2 bases, and 11 bases lay in between.

The chain joins TRBV7-9 to TRBJ2-7; 8 nucleotides line up with TRBD2. Germline-derived CDR1 and CDR2 are SEHNR and FQNEAQ (reference sequence). The CDR3 has 13 amino acids. The J segment lost 5 bases and the V segment lost 3 bases, leaving 3 bases of the junction unmatched. In nucleotides, the CDR3 is TGTGCCAGCAGCTTTCACGGGGGGGACGAGCAGTACTTC. Translated: CASSFHGGDEQYF.

In its sample, this clonotype is medium-sized. V and J are TRBV19 and TRBJ2-2; 7 bases match TRBD2. The germline V gene encodes CDR1 LNHDA and CDR2 SQIVND (reference sequence). V was pared by 2 bases and J by 3 bases, with 12 bases of the junction left unmatched. This CDR3 is built from 18 residues. Written as DNA, the CDR3 is TGTGCCAGTAGTATAATTGGGTTAAGGGGACTATACACCGGGGAGCTGTTTTTT. It encodes CASSIIGLRGLYTGELFF. Using reference TRBV19 and TRBJ2-2 for the parts outside the CDR3, the full variable domain is DGGITQSPKYLFRKEGQNVTLSCEQNLNHDAMYWYRQDPGQGLRLIYYSQIVNDFQKGDIAEGYSVSREKKESFPLTVTSAQKNPTAFYLCASSIIGLRGLYTGELFFGEGSRLTVL.

Sample share makes this clonotype medium-sized. The J gene is TRBJ1-1, the V gene TRBV6-5; D unclear. The CDR3 spans 14 residues. V was pared by 0 bases and J by 1 base, with 6 bases between. In germline, CDR1 is MNHEY, CDR2 SVGAGI. CDR3 bases: TGTGCCAGCAGTTACTCGAGGACGAACACTGAAGCTTTCTTT. The encoded protein is CASSYSRTNTEAFF.

This clonotype was picked up a small number of times. The chain combines TRBV5-5 with TRBJ1-3; 7 bases agree with TRBD1. The V segment lost 7 bases and the J segment 0 bases; nucleotides outside the gene matches: 16. CDR1 and CDR2 (germline): SGHKS, YYEKEE (reference sequence). The CDR3 runs 18 residues. CDR3 in amino acids: CASQRTAGTVYSGNTIYF. For the CDR3, the DNA is TGTGCCAGCCAGCGGACGGCGGGGACAGTCTACTCTGGAAACACCATATATTTT.

Many counts were recorded for this clonotype. The chain recombines TRBV7-9 with TRBJ1-1; unclear D gene. The CDR3 runs 13 residues. Deletions cut 11 bases from V and 3 bases from J, with 16 bases between. The germline V gene has CDR1 SEHNR and CDR2 FQNEAQ (reference sequence). The CDR3 region has the DNA TGTGCCGCCAAGGCCGGTGAGGACACTGAAGCTTTCTTT. Its protein product is CAAKAGEDTEAFF.

By share, this clonotype ranks as medium-sized (0.01 to 0.1%). The V gene is TRBV19, the J gene TRBJ2-7, with D uncertain. The germline CDR1 and CDR2 sequences are LNHDA and SQIVND (reference sequence). The V gene lost 3 bases and the J gene lost 2 bases, with 14 bases spanning the gap. This CDR3 is built from 15 residues. CDR3 sequence: CASSMGSYLPYEQYF. For the CDR3, the DNA is TGTGCCAGTAGTATGGGGTCTTACCTTCCCTACGAGCAGTACTTC. The entire variable domain, with the rest obtained from reference TRBV19 and TRBJ2-7, is as follows: DGGITQSPKYLFRKEGQNVTLSCEQNLNHDAMYWYRQDPGQGLRLIYYSQIVNDFQKGDIAEGYSVSREKKESFPLTVTSAQKNPTAFYLCASSMGSYLPYEQYFGPGTRLTVT.

This clonotype appeared a few times. This sequence joins TRBV20-1 and TRBJ1-5, with D unclear. The germline V and J ends were trimmed by 4 bases and 1 base, with 11 bases remaining between them. The CDR3 has 14 residues. Germline V gives CDR1 DFQATT, CDR2 SNEGSKA (reference sequence). The CDR3 DNA follows: TGCAGTGCTATAGGTCTTGAGAGCAATCAGCCCCAGCATTTT. It is translated as CSAIGLESNQPQHF.

Comment on this clonotype: A much larger clone is a single base away; this may be a read error. This chain uses TRBV7-2 with TRBJ2-7, with a tentative D call TRBD2 (5 bases). The CDR3 loop spans 15 amino acids. Germline CDR1 is SGHTA and CDR2 is FQGNSA. CDR3 sequence reads: CARSLASGFSYEQYF. The CDR3 nucleotides are TGTGCCAGAAGCTTAGCGAGCGGATTTTCCTACGAGCAGTACTTC.

This clonotype turned up a few times. CDR3 loop: CSARDSQGGEKLFF. CDR3 nucleotides: TGCAGTGCTAGAGATAGTCAGGGAGGCGAAAAACTGTTTTTT. The chain links TRBV20-1 to TRBJ1-4; D possibly corresponds to TRBD1 (5 bases). Germline CDR1 is DFQATT and CDR2 is SNEGSKA (reference sequence). The CDR3 covers 14 residues. Trimming removed 0 bases from V and 8 bases from J, with 13 bases in between.

The chain employs TRBV20-1 and TRBJ1-3, with no clear D. The length of the CDR3 is 13 residues. V was cut by 6 bases and J by 6 bases, with 15 bases left in between. Germline lookup yields CDR1 DFQATT and CDR2 SNEGSKA (reference sequence). The CDR3 protein is CSALAPYLNTIYF. CDR3 nucleotide sequence: TGCAGTGCCCTGGCCCCTTATCTAAACACCATATATTTT.

By sample share, this clonotype is medium-sized. The chain uses TRBV6-2 or TRBV6-3 and TRBJ1-1; TRBD1 might be the D (6 bases). CDR1 is MNHEY and CDR2 is SVGEGT in the germline V gene. Trimming took 6 bases from V and 3 from J, leaving 8 bases between them. The CDR3 has 12 amino acids. The CDR3 sequence: CASSQGYTEAFF. CDR3 in DNA: TGTGCCAGCAGCCAGGGGTACACTGAAGCTTTCTTT.

This clonotype is medium-sized (0.01 to 0.1%). The genes are TRBV19 and TRBJ1-2; D might be TRBD1 (5 bases). The V end was cut by 5 bases, the J end by 3 bases, with 7 bases between. The CDR3 has 12 residues. Per the germline V gene, CDR1 is LNHDA and CDR2 is SQIVND (reference sequence). Here the CDR3 reads CASSLRDYGYTF. As DNA, the CDR3 is TGTGCCAGTAGTCTCAGGGACTATGGCTACACCTTC.

The DNA for the CDR3 is TGTGCCAGCAGCCAAGGAACTTATAGCAATCAGCCCCAGCATTTT. This codes for CASSQGTYSNQPQHF. The chain joins TRBV3-1 to TRBJ1-5; D remains ambiguous. V was trimmed by 1 base and J by 0 bases, leaving 7 bases between them. The germline gives CDR1 LGHDT, CDR2 YNNKEL (reference sequence). The CDR3 is made up of 15 amino acids.

The chain couples TRBV12-3 or TRBV12-4 to TRBJ1-1; no reliable D call. V shed 5 bases and J shed 0 bases, with 4 bases lying between them. This CDR3 contains 12 residues. The CDR3 protein is CASSILNTEAFF. In DNA form, the CDR3 reads TGTGCCAGCAGTATTTTGAACACTGAAGCTTTCTTT.

The chain combines TRBV6-1 with TRBJ1-4; the D gene is possibly TRBD1 (5 bases). The germline V and J ends were trimmed by 6 bases and 8 bases, with 16 bases remaining between them. The CDR3 totals 14 residues. Germline V gives CDR1 MNHNS, CDR2 SASEGT. The DNA of the CDR3 is TGTGCCAGCAGGGTGGGCAGGGAGGGCGAAAAACTGTTTTTT. Translating it yields CASRVGREGEKLFF.

By share of the sample, this clonotype is medium-sized. This chain connects TRBV6-1 to TRBJ2-1; D is possibly TRBD1 or TRBD2 (6 bases each). V lost 6 bases and J lost 5, with 23 bases in between. Germline CDR1 is MNHNS and CDR2 is SASEGT. CDR3 length: 17 amino acids. The CDR3 reads CASSLDGRGTPNNEQFF. The CDR3 coding sequence is TGTGCCAGCAGCCTCGACGGGAGAGGGACACCCAACAATGAGCAGTTCTTC.

Relative to its sample, this clonotype is medium-sized. As DNA, the CDR3 is TGTGCCAGCTCACCCCAGGGGGGGTCCTACGAGCAGTACTTC. Protein product: CASSPQGGSYEQYF. The chain joins TRBV18 to TRBJ2-7, with D perhaps TRBD1 or TRBD2 (7 bases each). Per the germline V gene, CDR1 is KGHSH and CDR2 is LQKENI. V was cut by 3 bases and J by 1 base, with 10 bases left in between. This CDR3 region has 14 residues.

By sample share, this clonotype is medium-sized. The chain couples TRBV6-1 to TRBJ1-2, with a possible D match to TRBD1 (5 bases). The CDR3 extends over 14 amino acids. The V gene's germline CDR1 is MNHNS and CDR2 SASEGT. V lost 1 base, J lost 8 bases, and 14 bases lay in between. The CDR3 bases are TGTGCCAGCAGTGAAGAGGGAGGGGCTGGGGGCTACACCTTC. Translating it yields CASSEEGGAGGYTF.

This clonotype has at least ten counts. The V and J genes are TRBV12-3 or TRBV12-4 and TRBJ1-1; 10 bases line up with TRBD1. The junction had 8 bases not matched to a gene; V was cut back by 6 bases and J by 7 bases. The CDR3 runs 14 residues. The CDR3 loop reads CASSRGQGGIEAFF. The CDR3, as DNA: TGTGCCAGCAGCCGTGGACAGGGGGGTATTGAAGCTTTCTTT.

Sample share makes this clonotype medium-sized (0.01 to 0.1%). V gene TRBV6-1 combines with J gene TRBJ1-2; D remains unclear. Trimming pared 3 bases from V and 0 bases from J, leaving 14 bases between. The CDR3 covers 16 residues. Germline-derived CDR1 and CDR2 are MNHNS and SASEGT. The CDR3 sequence is CASSDLPGTANYGYTF. The CDR3 bases are TGTGCCAGCAGTGACCTGCCCGGAACGGCTAACTATGGCTACACCTTC.